This TCR beta chain was documented in a study of cytomegalovirus exposure and HLA in healthy donors. Both 60 Vbeta primers and 13 Jbeta primers went into the PCR. Clones were sequenced by immunoSEQ multiplex PCR, and TCRdb holds only the in-frame ones, with some missing. The data show about 80,000 clones, with approximately 66% seen just once and roughly 4.4% held by the top ten. Germline V lookup: CDR1 MNHEY, CDR2 SVGAGI. CDR3 size: 11 residues. In this sample, this clone turned up a few times. One end of the junction does not line up with germline, which may come from a read error. The chain couples TRBV6-5 to TRBJ1-2, with D possibly being TRBD1 (5 bases). The material sequenced was PBMCs. The source of this sequence is a male donor in good health and CMV-seropositive. As DNA, the CDR3 is TGTGCCAGCAGGGACAACTATGGCTACCCCTTC. Protein sequence: CASRDNYGYPF.